The 16 T cell receptor beta chains below were found in one sample sequenced in a study of spatial heterogeneity in lung cancer. Time point specified: sample taken at primary tumor resection. TCRdb reprocessed the 5' RACE reads with MiXCR, giving one entry per CDR3 protein. The profile shows 18,000 or so distinct CDR3 sequences, 5.7% of them singletons. Their antigen targets remain unknown. Findings of the study overall: One measure, the expanded intratumoral alpha and beta TCR count, tracked tumor mutation counts.

The input for sequencing was lung tumor tissue, taken at surgery. These receptors were taken from a female donor with early-stage non-small cell lung cancer.

This clonotype was seen at least ten times. The J gene is TRBJ2-1, the V gene TRBV20-1; 9 bases match TRBD1. CDR1 and CDR2 (germline): DFQATT, SNEGSKA (reference sequence). With 8 bases clipped from V and 9 bases from J, the junction kept 8 bases outside the gene matches. The length of the CDR3 is 12 residues. In DNA, the CDR3 is TGCAGTCTCTCACAGGGGGCCCGTGAGCAGTTCTTC. Protein sequence: CSLSQGAREQFF.

This clonotype was found a few times. The chain links TRBV5-1 to TRBJ2-2, with D perhaps TRBD1 (5 bases). The CDR3 has 16 residues. With 3 bases removed from V and 0 bases from J, the gap between germline ends came to 12 bases. From germline, CDR1 is SGHRS and CDR2 YFSETQ. The CDR3 loop is CASSSTGAANTGELFF. The CDR3 nucleotides are TGCGCCAGCAGCTCCACAGGAGCCGCGAACACCGGGGAGCTGTTTTTT. The whole variable domain, filled in from reference TRBV5-1 and TRBJ2-2, reads KAGVTQTPRYLIKTRGQQVTLSCSPISGHRSVSWYQQTPGQGLQFLFEYFSETQRNKGNFPGRFSGRQFSNSRSEMNVSTLELGDSALYLCASSSTGAANTGELFFGEGSRLTVL.

This clonotype has ten or more counts. The chain recombines TRBV20-1 with TRBJ2-5, with 11 bases aligning to TRBD2. Germline CDR1 is DFQATT and CDR2 is SNEGSKA (reference sequence). The CDR3 loop spans 18 amino acids. Trimming took 0 bases from V and 5 from J; bases not matched to a gene: 14. CDR3 region: CSARDRGTSGFPRETQYF. In nucleotides, the CDR3 is TGCAGTGCTAGAGATCGGGGGACTAGCGGTTTCCCAAGGGAGACCCAGTACTTC.

The chain couples TRBV20-1 to TRBJ2-5; 12 bases align to TRBD2. Germline CDR1 is DFQATT and CDR2 is SNEGSKA (reference sequence). The CDR3 has 18 amino acids. V trimming: 0 bases; J trimming: 1 base; junction bases outside the gene matches: 9. The CDR3 DNA follows: TGCAGTGCTAGAGATTCGGCTAGCGGGAGGGCCTCCCAAGAGACCCAGTACTTC. Protein: CSARDSASGRASQETQYF.

This clonotype was seen many times. The chain couples TRBV20-1 to TRBJ1-2; a possible D gene is TRBD1 (6 bases). The CDR3 is made up of 14 amino acids. CDR1 is DFQATT, CDR2 SNEGSKA, per germline (reference sequence). Trimming stripped 6 bases from V and 5 bases from J, with 19 bases between. CDR3 in amino acids: CSADRGQGHYGYTF. DNA for the CDR3: TGCAGTGCCGATCGGGGGCAGGGCCATTATGGCTACACCTTC.

The rearrangement uses TRBV12-3 or TRBV12-4 and TRBJ1-5; D perhaps matches TRBD1 (6 bases). Between the trimmed V and J ends, which lost 6 bases and 4 bases, there was a span of 10 bases. The CDR3 runs 13 residues. CDR3: CASRPTGNQPQHF. CDR3 nucleotides: TGTGCCAGCAGACCCACAGGGAATCAGCCCCAGCATTTT.

In its sample, this clonotype was seen many times. The chain uses TRBV7-3 and TRBJ2-2; 7 positions match TRBD1. CDR3 length: 17 residues. CDR1 and CDR2 (germline): SGHTA, FQGTGA. V was clipped by 0 bases and J by 5 bases; unmatched bases: 9. This CDR3 is CASSLTRAGGLTGELFF. For the CDR3, the DNA is TGTGCCAGCAGCTTAACTAGGGCAGGGGGATTGACCGGGGAGCTGTTTTTT.

This clonotype was detected many times. V is TRBV29-1 and J is TRBJ2-1, with TRBD2 identical over 10 bases. Looked up from germline, CDR1 is SQVTM and CDR2 is ANQGSEA. The CDR3 covers 16 residues. Trimming at V came to 0 bases and at J to 7 bases, leaving 9 bases not matched to a gene. The CDR3 sequence: CSVEDFLAGVANEQFF. In DNA form, the CDR3 reads TGCAGCGTTGAAGATTTCCTAGCGGGAGTAGCTAATGAGCAGTTCTTC.

V gene TRBV7-8 combines with J gene TRBJ2-3, with D possibly matching TRBD1 (6 bases). V shed 0 bases and J shed 0 bases, with 7 bases lying between them. From germline, CDR1 is SGHVS and CDR2 FQNEAQ. The CDR3 covers 15 residues. CDR3 region: CASSLARGSTDTQYF. The CDR3 bases are TGTGCCAGCAGCTTAGCAAGGGGGAGCACAGATACGCAGTATTTT.

This clonotype was counted many times. The rearrangement uses TRBV29-1 and TRBJ2-3; 8 bases fit TRBD2. The germline CDR1 and CDR2 sequences are SQVTM and ANQGSEA. V lost 7 bases, J lost 6 bases, and 15 bases stayed unmatched. The CDR3 has 15 residues. The CDR3 loop reads CSAKGGTSSADTQYF. CDR3 DNA: TGCAGCGCGAAGGGGGGGACTAGTTCGGCTGATACGCAGTATTTT.

In its sample, this clonotype ranks as medium-sized. This chain links TRBV24-1 with TRBJ1-2; TRBD1 matches at 7 bases. There are 15 residues in the CDR3. With V trimmed by 5 bases and J by 6 bases, 11 bases remained unmatched. Per germline, CDR1 KGHDR and CDR2 SFDVKD. The CDR3 coding sequence is TGTGCCACCAGTGGCGGCCCGGACAGGATGGATGGCTACACCTTC. This translates into CATSGGPDRMDGYTF.

In regard to this clonotype: A read error may be the cause here, since a much bigger clone is one base away. This sequence joins TRBV13 and TRBJ2-1; 9 bases match TRBD2. This CDR3 comprises 15 residues. Looked up from germline, CDR1 is PRHDT and CDR2 is FYEKMQ (reference sequence). The CDR3 loop is CANSPVGLAINEQFF. CDR3 DNA sequence: TGTGCCAACAGCCCCGTCGGACTAGCGATCAATGAGCAGTTCTTC.

This clonotype was seen many times. The DNA of the CDR3 is TGTGCCAGCAGCCCACAGACAGGGGGCGGCGAGACCCAGTACTTC. Protein: CASSPQTGGGETQYF. This chain links TRBV4-2 with TRBJ2-5; the match to TRBD1 covers 10 bases. V shed 4 bases and J 5 bases; nucleotides not matched to a gene: 7. CDR1 is LGHNA, CDR2 YNFKEQ, per germline. This CDR3 spans 15 amino acids.

This clonotype was recorded many times. V and J are TRBV20-1 and TRBJ1-2; unclear D gene. CDR1 DFQATT and CDR2 SNEGSKA come from the germline V gene (reference sequence). The ends were cut back, 2 bases at V and 4 bases at J, with 8 bases in the middle. The CDR3 spans 12 residues. The CDR3 reads CSARQFSYGYTF. The CDR3 bases are TGCAGTGCTAGACAGTTCTCCTATGGCTACACCTTC.

This clonotype was picked up many times. The V gene is TRBV5-1, the J gene TRBJ2-1; no firm D call. Deletions cut 5 bases from V and 9 bases from J, with 12 bases between. Germline CDR1 and CDR2: SGHRS and YFSETQ. This CDR3 has 12 amino acids. The CDR3 sequence: CASSTTVGEQFF. The CDR3 DNA reads as TGCGCCAGCAGTACTACCGTCGGTGAGCAGTTCTTC. Variable domain in full (rest from reference TRBV5-1 and TRBJ2-1): KAGVTQTPRYLIKTRGQQVTLSCSPISGHRSVSWYQQTPGQGLQFLFEYFSETQRNKGNFPGRFSGRQFSNSRSEMNVSTLELGDSALYLCASSTTVGEQFFGPGTRLTVL.

At least ten counts were recorded for this clonotype. CDR3 residues: CASSLLAGELEQFF. CDR3 in DNA: TGTGCCAGCTCGCTACTAGCGGGAGAACTAGAGCAGTTCTTC. J is TRBJ2-1 and V is TRBV18, with 11 nucleotides matching TRBD2. J lost 10 bases, V lost 6 bases, and 8 bases had no gene match. The CDR3 is 14 residues long. Germline V gene sequence: CDR1 KGHSH, CDR2 LQKENI.